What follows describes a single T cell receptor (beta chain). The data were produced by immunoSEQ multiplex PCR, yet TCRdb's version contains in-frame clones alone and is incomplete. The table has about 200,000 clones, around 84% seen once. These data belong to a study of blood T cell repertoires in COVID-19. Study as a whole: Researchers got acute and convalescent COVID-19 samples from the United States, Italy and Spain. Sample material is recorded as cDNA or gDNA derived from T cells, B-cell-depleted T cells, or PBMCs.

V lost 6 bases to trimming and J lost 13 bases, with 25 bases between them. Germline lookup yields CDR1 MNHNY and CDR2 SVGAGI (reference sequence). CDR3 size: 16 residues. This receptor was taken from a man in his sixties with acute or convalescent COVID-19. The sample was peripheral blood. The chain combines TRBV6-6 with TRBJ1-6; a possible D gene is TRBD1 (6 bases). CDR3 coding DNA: TGTGCCAGCAGGATGAACTTGGACAGTCCGGGTCATCCCCTCCACTTT. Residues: CASRMNLDSPGHPLHF.